The clone carrying this TCR beta chain was counted a few times. Its specificity is not known. V was clipped by 0 bases and J by 2 bases; unmatched bases: 7. Germline V gene sequence: CDR1 SGHVS, CDR2 FQNEAQ. The CDR3 totals 16 residues. This entry is derived from a study of TIL therapy for anti-PD-1-resistant metastatic lung cancer. Overall study: Patients then received nivolumab; progressors got lymphodepletion, TIL and IL-2. Findings and limits, study-wide: TIL clonotype persistence in blood showed no apparent association with response.

This was the immunoSEQ v3 assay. Profiling relied on immunoSEQ multiplex PCR, and the TCRdb table lists in-frame clones only, not all of them. The sample carries nearly 15,000 clones, roughly 86% recorded once. As for time point: pre-treatment sample, taken before nivolumab and TIL therapy. Adults with stage 4 NSCLC were enrolled in a phase I trial. Source: blood, taken at baseline. The V and J genes are TRBV7-8 and TRBJ2-7; 7 bases match TRBD1. The receptor was isolated from a person aged 25-79 years with non-small cell lung cancer. This chain's CDR3 is CASSLASTGATYEQYF. CDR3 nucleotide sequence: TGTGCCAGCAGCTTAGCGAGTACAGGGGCTACCTACGAGCAGTACTTC.